These 7 T cell receptor beta chains originate from one sample sequenced in a study of CD8 T cells in ankylosing spondylitis. TCRdb re-called the 5' RACE reads through MiXCR, storing one row per CDR3 protein. The table includes about 240,000 distinct CDR3 sequences, about 10% detected once. Input material: blood, either unsorted or a sorted T cell fraction (not recorded which). Receptors were obtained from a male donor with ankylosing spondylitis or in good health (not recorded which).

This clonotype occurred a few times. The J gene is TRBJ2-7, the V gene TRBV7-2, with D possibly TRBD2 on 6 matching bases. Trimming cost V 5 bases and J 12 bases, with 29 bases left between them. Germline-derived CDR1 and CDR2 are SGHTA and FQGNSA. There are 16 residues in the CDR3. CDR3 nucleotides: TGTGCCAGCAGCCCCCCTAAAGGGCGGGATCGTGTAAGTCTGTACTTC. Its protein product is CASSPPKGRDRVSLYF.

Ten or more counts support this clonotype. This rearrangement joins TRBV20-1 to TRBJ2-3, with TRBD2 matching 7 bases. In germline, CDR1 is DFQATT, CDR2 SNEGSKA (reference sequence). V was pared by 3 bases and J by 10 bases, with 19 bases of the junction left unmatched. This CDR3 region has 16 residues. Here the CDR3 DNA reads TGCAGTGCTAGTGGAGGGTTCGGGGACCCGGGGGGAGCGCAGTATTTT. Residues: CSASGGFGDPGGAQYF.

This clonotype was seen more than once but under ten times. The chain has TRBV4-2 and TRBJ1-4; TRBD1 matches 11 bases. This CDR3 region has 14 residues. Germline lookup yields CDR1 LGHNA and CDR2 YNFKEQ. V lost 4 bases and J lost 8; bases outside the gene matches: 3. For the CDR3, the DNA is TGTGCCAGCAGCCCCCGGACAGGGGGCGAAAAACTGTTTTTT. Its protein is CASSPRTGGEKLFF.

Ten or more counts support this clonotype. The chain couples TRBV5-6 to TRBJ1-1; D perhaps matches TRBD1 (6 bases). Germline V gene lookup returns CDR1 SGHDT and CDR2 YYEEEE. Trimming pared 4 bases from V and 2 bases from J, leaving 12 bases between. This CDR3 is built from 14 residues. CDR3 amino acids: CASSPRGRNTEAFF. CDR3 DNA: TGTGCCAGCAGCCCCAGGGGACGAAACACTGAAGCTTTCTTT.

The CDR3 coding sequence is TGTGCCAGCAGCTTCCCCGGGACACCTTACAATGAGCAGTTCTTC. It encodes CASSFPGTPYNEQFF. V gene TRBV11-2 combines with J gene TRBJ2-1, with D possibly matching TRBD1 (6 bases). V lost 3 bases and J 4 bases, leaving 13 bases between the germline ends. Germline assignment: CDR1 SGHAT and CDR2 FQNNGV. The CDR3 length is 15 residues.

The chain carries TRBV29-1 and TRBJ1-2; D might be TRBD1 (5 bases). This CDR3 comprises 13 residues. V lost 0 bases and J lost 3, with 8 bases in between. CDR1 is SQVTM and CDR2 is ANQGSEA in the germline V gene. CDR3 protein: CSVEERGHYGYTF. CDR3 in DNA: TGCAGCGTTGAAGAGCGGGGACACTATGGCTACACCTTC.

The sample holds many counts of this clonotype. The V gene is TRBV4-1, the J gene TRBJ2-5; a weak D match, TRBD1 (6 bases). This CDR3 region has 17 residues. CDR1 and CDR2 (germline): MGHRA, YSYEKL. V was trimmed by 5 bases and J by 5 bases, leaving 24 bases between them. CDR3 loop: CASSSRWVGKRGETQYF. The DNA for the CDR3 is TGCGCCAGCAGCTCACGTTGGGTCGGAAAGAGGGGGGAGACCCAGTACTTC.